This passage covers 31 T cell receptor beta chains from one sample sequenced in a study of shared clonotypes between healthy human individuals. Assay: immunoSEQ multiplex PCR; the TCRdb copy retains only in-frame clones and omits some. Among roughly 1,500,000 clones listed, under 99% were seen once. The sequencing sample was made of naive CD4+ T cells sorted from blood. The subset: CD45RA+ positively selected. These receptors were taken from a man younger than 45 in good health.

The CDR3: CASRAGSTDTQYF. For the CDR3, the DNA is TGCGCCAGCAGAGCGGGCAGCACAGATACGCAGTATTTT. The rearrangement joins TRBV5-1 to TRBJ2-3, with D possibly matching TRBD2 (6 bases). The V end was cut by 5 bases, the J end by 0 bases, with 7 bases between. Germline CDR1 and CDR2: SGHRS and YFSETQ. The CDR3 loop spans 13 amino acids.

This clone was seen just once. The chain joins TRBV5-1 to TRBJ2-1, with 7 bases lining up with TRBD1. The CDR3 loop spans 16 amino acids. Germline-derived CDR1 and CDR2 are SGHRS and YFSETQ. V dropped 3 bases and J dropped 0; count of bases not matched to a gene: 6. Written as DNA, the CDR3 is TGCGCCAGCAGCTGGCGAGGGGGCGGCTCCTACAATGAGCAGTTCTTC. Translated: CASSWRGGGSYNEQFF. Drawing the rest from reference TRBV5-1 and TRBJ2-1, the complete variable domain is KAGVTQTPRYLIKTRGQQVTLSCSPISGHRSVSWYQQTPGQGLQFLFEYFSETQRNKGNFPGRFSGRQFSNSRSEMNVSTLELGDSALYLCASSWRGGGSYNEQFFGPGTRLTVL.

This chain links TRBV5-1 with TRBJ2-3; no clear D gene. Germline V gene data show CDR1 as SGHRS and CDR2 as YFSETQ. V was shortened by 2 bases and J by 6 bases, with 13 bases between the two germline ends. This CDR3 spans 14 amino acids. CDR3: CASSLIPGGDTQYF. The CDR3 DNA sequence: TGCGCCAGCAGCTTAATTCCGGGTGGGGATACGCAGTATTTT. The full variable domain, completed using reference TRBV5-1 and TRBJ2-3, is KAGVTQTPRYLIKTRGQQVTLSCSPISGHRSVSWYQQTPGQGLQFLFEYFSETQRNKGNFPGRFSGRQFSNSRSEMNVSTLELGDSALYLCASSLIPGGDTQYFGPGTRLTVL.

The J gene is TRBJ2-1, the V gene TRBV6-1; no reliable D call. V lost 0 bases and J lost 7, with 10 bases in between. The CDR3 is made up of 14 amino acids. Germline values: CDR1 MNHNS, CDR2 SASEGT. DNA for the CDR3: TGTGCCAGCAGTGAAGCGGAGTTCACTAATGAGCAGTTCTTC. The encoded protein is CASSEAEFTNEQFF.

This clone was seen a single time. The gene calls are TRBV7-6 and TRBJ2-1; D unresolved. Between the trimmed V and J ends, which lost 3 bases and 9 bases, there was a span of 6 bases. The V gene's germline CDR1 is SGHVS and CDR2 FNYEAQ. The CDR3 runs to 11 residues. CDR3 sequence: CASSLTGEQFF. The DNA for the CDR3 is TGTGCCAGCAGCTTGACGGGTGAGCAGTTCTTC.

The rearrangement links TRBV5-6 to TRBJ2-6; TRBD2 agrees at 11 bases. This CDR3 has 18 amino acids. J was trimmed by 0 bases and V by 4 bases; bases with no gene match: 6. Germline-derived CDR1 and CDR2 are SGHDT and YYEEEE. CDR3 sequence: CASSVLAGGLSGANVLTF. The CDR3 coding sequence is TGTGCCAGCAGCGTTCTAGCGGGAGGACTCTCTGGGGCCAACGTCCTGACTTTC.

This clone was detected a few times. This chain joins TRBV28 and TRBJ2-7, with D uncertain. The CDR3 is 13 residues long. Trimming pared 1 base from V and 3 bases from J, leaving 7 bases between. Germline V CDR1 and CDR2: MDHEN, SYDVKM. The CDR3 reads CASSLSVLYEQYF. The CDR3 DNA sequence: TGTGCCAGCAGTTTATCTGTACTCTACGAGCAGTACTTC.

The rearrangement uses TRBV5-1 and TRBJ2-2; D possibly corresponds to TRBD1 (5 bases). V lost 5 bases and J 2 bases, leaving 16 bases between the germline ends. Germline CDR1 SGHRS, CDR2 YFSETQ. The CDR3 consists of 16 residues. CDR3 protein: CASSVQAPPNTGELFF. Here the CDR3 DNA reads TGCGCCAGCAGTGTACAGGCTCCCCCTAACACCGGGGAGCTGTTTTTT.

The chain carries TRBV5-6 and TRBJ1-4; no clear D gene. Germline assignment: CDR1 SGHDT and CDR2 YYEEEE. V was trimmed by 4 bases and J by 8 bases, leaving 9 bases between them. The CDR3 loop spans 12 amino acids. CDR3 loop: CASSPVGEKLFF. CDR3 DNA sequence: TGTGCCAGCAGCCCGGTCGGGGAAAAACTGTTTTTT.

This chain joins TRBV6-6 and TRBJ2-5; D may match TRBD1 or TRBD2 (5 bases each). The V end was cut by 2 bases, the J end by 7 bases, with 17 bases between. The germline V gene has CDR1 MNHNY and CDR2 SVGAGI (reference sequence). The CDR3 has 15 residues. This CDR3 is CASSYAGTQGGTQYF. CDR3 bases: TGTGCCAGCAGTTACGCCGGGACCCAAGGTGGGACCCAGTACTTC.

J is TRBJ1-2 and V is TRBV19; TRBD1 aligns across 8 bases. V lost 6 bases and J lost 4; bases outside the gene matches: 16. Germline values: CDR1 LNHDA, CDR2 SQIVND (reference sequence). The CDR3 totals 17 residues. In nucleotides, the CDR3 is TGTGCCAGTAGCACAGGGACAGGCTCATCTCTCAGCTATGGCTACACCTTC. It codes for CASSTGTGSSLSYGYTF. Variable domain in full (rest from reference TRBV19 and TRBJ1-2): DGGITQSPKYLFRKEGQNVTLSCEQNLNHDAMYWYRQDPGQGLRLIYYSQIVNDFQKGDIAEGYSVSREKKESFPLTVTSAQKNPTAFYLCASSTGTGSSLSYGYTFGSGTRLTVV.

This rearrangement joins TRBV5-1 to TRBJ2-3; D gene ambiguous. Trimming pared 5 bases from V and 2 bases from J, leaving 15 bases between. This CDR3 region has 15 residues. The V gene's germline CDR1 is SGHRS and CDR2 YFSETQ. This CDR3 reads CASSFERSDTDTQYF. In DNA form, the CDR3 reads TGCGCCAGCAGTTTCGAGCGAAGCGACACAGATACGCAGTATTTT. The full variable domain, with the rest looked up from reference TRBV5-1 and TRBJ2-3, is KAGVTQTPRYLIKTRGQQVTLSCSPISGHRSVSWYQQTPGQGLQFLFEYFSETQRNKGNFPGRFSGRQFSNSRSEMNVSTLELGDSALYLCASSFERSDTDTQYFGPGTRLTVL.

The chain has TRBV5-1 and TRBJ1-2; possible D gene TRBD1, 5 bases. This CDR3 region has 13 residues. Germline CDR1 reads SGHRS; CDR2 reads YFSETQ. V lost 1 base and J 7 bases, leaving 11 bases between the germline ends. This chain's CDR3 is CASSLLGGSGYTF. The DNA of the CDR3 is TGCGCCAGCAGCTTGTTGGGGGGATCTGGCTACACCTTC.

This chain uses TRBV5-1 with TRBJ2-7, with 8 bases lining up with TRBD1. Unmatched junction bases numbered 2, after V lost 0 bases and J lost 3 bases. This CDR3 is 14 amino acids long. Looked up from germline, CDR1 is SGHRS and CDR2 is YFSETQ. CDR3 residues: CASSLADRDYEQYF. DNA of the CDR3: TGCGCCAGCAGCTTGGCGGACAGGGACTACGAGCAGTACTTC.

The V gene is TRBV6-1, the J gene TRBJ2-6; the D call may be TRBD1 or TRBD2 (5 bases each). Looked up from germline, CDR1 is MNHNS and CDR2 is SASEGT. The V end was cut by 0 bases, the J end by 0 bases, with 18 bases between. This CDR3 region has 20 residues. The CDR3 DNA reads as TGTGCCAGCAGTGAAGCGCTTGCAGGGACGGGTTACTCTGGGGCCAACGTCCTGACTTTC. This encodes CASSEALAGTGYSGANVLTF.

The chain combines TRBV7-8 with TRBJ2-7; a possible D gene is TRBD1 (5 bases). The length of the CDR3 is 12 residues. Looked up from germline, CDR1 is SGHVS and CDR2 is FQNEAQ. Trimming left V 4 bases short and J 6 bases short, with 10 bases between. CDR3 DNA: TGTGCCAGCAGCTCCCCAGACAGCGAGCAGTACTTC. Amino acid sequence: CASSSPDSEQYF. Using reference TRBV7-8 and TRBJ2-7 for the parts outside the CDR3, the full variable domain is GAGVSQSPRYKVAKRGQDVALRCDPISGHVSLFWYQQALGQGPEFLTYFQNEAQLDKSGLPSDRFFAERPEGSVSTLKIQRTQQEDSAVYLCASSSPDSEQYFGPGTRLTVT.

DNA of the CDR3: TGTGCCAGCAGCTTGAGACTAGCGGGAGCAGAGACCCAGTACTTC. Encoded protein: CASSLRLAGAETQYF. The chain combines TRBV5-8 with TRBJ2-5; 12 positions match TRBD2. The CDR3 extends over 15 amino acids. CDR1 is SGHTS and CDR2 is YDEGEE in the germline V gene. The junction had 2 bases not matched to a gene; V was cut back by 1 base and J by 4 bases. Combining the CDR3 with reference TRBV5-8 and TRBJ2-5 gives the whole variable domain EAGVTQSPTHLIKTRGQQATLRCSPISGHTSVYWYQQALGLGLQFLLWYDEGEERNRGNFPPRFSGRQFPNYSSELNVNALELEDSALYLCASSLRLAGAETQYFGPGTRLLVL.

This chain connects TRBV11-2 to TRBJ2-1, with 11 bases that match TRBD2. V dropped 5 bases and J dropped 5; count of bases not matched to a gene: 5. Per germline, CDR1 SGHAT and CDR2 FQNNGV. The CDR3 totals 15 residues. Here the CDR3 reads CASSHGLAGNNEQFF. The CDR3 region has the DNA TGTGCCAGCAGCCACGGACTAGCGGGCAACAATGAGCAGTTCTTC.

The CDR3 sequence is CASSTTRRGRQGGETQYF. The CDR3 DNA sequence: TGTGCCAGCAGCACTACAAGAAGAGGCCGACAGGGGGGAGAGACCCAGTACTTC. The V and J genes are TRBV11-2 and TRBJ2-5; the match to TRBD1 covers 9 bases. V trimming: 5 bases; J trimming: 4 bases; junction bases outside the gene matches: 17. The CDR3 is 18 residues long. Looked up from germline, CDR1 is SGHAT and CDR2 is FQNNGV.

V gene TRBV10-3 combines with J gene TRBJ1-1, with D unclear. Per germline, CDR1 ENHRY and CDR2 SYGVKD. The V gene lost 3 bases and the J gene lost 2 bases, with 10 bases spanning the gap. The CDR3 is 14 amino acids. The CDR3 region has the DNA TGTGCCATCAGTGACAACAGCGAAAACACTGAAGCTTTCTTT. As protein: CAISDNSENTEAFF.

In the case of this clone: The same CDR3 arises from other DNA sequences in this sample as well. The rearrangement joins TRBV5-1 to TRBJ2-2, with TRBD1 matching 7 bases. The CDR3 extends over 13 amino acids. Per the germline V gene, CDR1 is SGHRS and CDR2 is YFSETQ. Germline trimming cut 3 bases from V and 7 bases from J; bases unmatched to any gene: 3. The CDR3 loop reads CASSSQGSGELFF. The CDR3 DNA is TGCGCCAGCAGCTCACAGGGGAGCGGGGAGCTGTTTTTT.

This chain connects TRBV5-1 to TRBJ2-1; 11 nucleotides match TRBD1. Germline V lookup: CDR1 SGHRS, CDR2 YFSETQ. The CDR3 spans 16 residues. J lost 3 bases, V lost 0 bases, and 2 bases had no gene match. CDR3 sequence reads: CASSLGTGGDYNEQFF. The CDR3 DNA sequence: TGCGCCAGCAGCTTGGGGACAGGGGGCGACTACAATGAGCAGTTCTTC.

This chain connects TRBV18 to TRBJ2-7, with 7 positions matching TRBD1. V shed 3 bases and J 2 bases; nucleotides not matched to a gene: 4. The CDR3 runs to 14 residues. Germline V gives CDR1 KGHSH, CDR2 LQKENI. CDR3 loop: CASSPDRAAYEQYF. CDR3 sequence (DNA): TGTGCCAGCTCACCCGACAGGGCTGCCTACGAGCAGTACTTC.

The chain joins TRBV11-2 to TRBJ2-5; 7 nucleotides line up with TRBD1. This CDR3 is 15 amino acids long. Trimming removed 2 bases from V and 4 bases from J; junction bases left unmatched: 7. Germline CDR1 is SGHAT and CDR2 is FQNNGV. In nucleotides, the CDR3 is TGTGCCAGCAGCTTACTAGGGGGCCGGGGAGAGACCCAGTACTTC. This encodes CASSLLGGRGETQYF. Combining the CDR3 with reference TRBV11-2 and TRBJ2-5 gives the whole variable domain EAGVAQSPRYKIIEKRQSVAFWCNPISGHATLYWYQQILGQGPKLLIQFQNNGVVDDSQLPKDRFSAERLKGVDSTLKIQPAKLEDSAVYLCASSLLGGRGETQYFGPGTRLLVL.

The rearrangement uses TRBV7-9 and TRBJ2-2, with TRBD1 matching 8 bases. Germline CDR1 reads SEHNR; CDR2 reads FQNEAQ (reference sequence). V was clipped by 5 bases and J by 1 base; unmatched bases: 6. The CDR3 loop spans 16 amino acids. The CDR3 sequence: CASSRIGTGNTGELFF. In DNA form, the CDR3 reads TGTGCCAGCAGCCGAATCGGGACAGGGAACACCGGGGAGCTGTTTTTT.

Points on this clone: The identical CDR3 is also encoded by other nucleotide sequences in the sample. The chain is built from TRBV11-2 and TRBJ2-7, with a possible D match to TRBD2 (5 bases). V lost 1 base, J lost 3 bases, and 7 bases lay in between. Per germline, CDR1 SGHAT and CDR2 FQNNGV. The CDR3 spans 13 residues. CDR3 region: CASSLGAGYEQYF. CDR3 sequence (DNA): TGTGCCAGCAGCTTAGGGGCGGGCTACGAGCAGTACTTC.

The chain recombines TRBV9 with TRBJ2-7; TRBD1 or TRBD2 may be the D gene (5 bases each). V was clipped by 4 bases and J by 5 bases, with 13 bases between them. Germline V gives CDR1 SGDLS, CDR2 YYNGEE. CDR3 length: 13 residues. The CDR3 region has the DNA TGTGCCAGCAGCCCTTGGGGGAACCACGAGCAGTACTTC. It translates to CASSPWGNHEQYF. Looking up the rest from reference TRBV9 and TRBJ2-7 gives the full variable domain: DSGVTQTPKHLITATGQRVTLRCSPRSGDLSVYWYQQSLDQGLQFLIQYYNGEERAKGNILERFSAQQFPDLHSELNLSSLELGDSALYFCASSPWGNHEQYFGPGTRLTVT.

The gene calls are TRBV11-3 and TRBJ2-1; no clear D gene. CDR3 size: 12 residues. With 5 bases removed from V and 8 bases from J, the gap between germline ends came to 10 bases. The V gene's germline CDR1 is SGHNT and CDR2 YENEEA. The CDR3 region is CASSQPGDEQFF. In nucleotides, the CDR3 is TGTGCCAGCAGCCAGCCGGGCGATGAGCAGTTCTTC.

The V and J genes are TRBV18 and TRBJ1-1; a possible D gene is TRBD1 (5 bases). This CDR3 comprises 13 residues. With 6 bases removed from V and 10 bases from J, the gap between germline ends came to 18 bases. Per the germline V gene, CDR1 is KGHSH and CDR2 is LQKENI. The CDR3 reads CASSSGARNGAFF. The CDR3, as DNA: TGTGCCAGCTCGTCCGGGGCTCGAAACGGAGCTTTCTTT.

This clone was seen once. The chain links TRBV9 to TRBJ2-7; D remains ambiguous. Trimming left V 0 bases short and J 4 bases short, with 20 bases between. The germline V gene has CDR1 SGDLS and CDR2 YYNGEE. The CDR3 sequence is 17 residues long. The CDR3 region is CASSVGSEGSGRYEQYF. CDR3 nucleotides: TGTGCCAGCAGCGTAGGCTCGGAAGGGTCAGGACGGTACGAGCAGTACTTC. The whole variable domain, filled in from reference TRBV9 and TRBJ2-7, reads DSGVTQTPKHLITATGQRVTLRCSPRSGDLSVYWYQQSLDQGLQFLIQYYNGEERAKGNILERFSAQQFPDLHSELNLSSLELGDSALYFCASSVGSEGSGRYEQYFGPGTRLTVT.

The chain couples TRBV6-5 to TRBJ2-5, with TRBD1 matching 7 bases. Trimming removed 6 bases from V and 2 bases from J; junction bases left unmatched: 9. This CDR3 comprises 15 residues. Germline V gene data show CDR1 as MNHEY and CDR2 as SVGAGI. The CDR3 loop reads CASSLGGLMQETQYF. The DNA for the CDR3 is TGTGCCAGCAGCCTAGGGGGCTTAATGCAAGAGACCCAGTACTTC.